This TCR beta chain came from a study of shared clonotypes between healthy human individuals (dated by TCRdb to the early 2020s). Background on the whole study: Two women and a few men aged 18 to 49 years were included in the cohort. Each donor's leukapheresis produced roughly between about 0.8 and 8.9 billion PBMCs. For each donor, CD4 naive and CD4 memory were each run on three plates, CD8 naive on two plates, and CD8 memory on one plate. The study deeply sequenced blood TCR repertoires of about 5 healthy adults to estimate repertoire size and the extent of clonotype sharing between individuals. Different laboratories and diverse techniques were used to prepare libraries and sequence TCR repertoires, to increase sequencing depth and limit assay-specific biases. On the study overall, not on this receptor specifically: Rarefaction of sorted-subset datasets indicated incomplete sequencing despite the large sequencing depth. Compared with non-shared clonotypes, the clonotypes found in all four sorted-subset donors had higher generation probabilities. Sampling was restricted to blood, and TCR repertoires in tissue are likely to differ from TCR repertoires in blood. When a few donors were compared, the shared fraction of clonotypes was roughly 5% for naive CD4, roughly 3.4% for naive CD8, 2% to 2.5% for memory CD4, and 0.35% to 0.5% for memory CD8. Estimated clonotype richness was generally larger for naive than for memory subsets. Pairwise subsampling led to the expectation that sequencing depth would affect the degree of clonotype sharing among donors. The genetic and exposure-history diversity represented was limited by the small number of donors.

The CDR3 sequence holds 15 residues, the cysteine and phenylalanine included. The retained sequence is limited to the CDR3, 45 bases, with the frame set at the first base. At the junction V is shortened by 7 bases and J by 3 bases; bases outside the gene matches: 10. The germline V gene (reference sequence) specifies LNHDA as CDR1 and SQIVND as CDR2. Remarks on this clone: Its cognate antigen has yet to be identified. The record has no base qualities; no much larger clone is one base away.

TCR CDR3 regions were amplified from genomic DNA by multiplex PCR using the deep immunoSEQ assay. Genomic DNA extracted from each cell subset was distributed evenly over all wells of several immunoSEQ 96-well plates, and each plate served as one replicate. For sorted subsets, each replicate PCR was loaded with 200 ng genomic DNA, equivalent to 30,000 to 35,000 T cell genomes. Purified libraries were quantified with a Qubit 3.0 fluorometer, sized on a Bioanalyzer 2100, and re-quantified with the KAPA Library Quantification kit. Each immunoSEQ 96-well plate was sequenced on its own single-read 150-cycle Illumina NextSeq 550 flow cell. In the paper's pipeline: Because only junctional sequences without quality scores were contained in the immunoSEQ output, filtering matching that applied to full-length reads could not be performed. To assign V/J genes and CDR3, sequences were annotated against IMGT germline references using PyIR, a Python wrapper for IgBLAST v1.9. Reads were filtered out if the reads had weak V/J assignments (E-value above 1e-6), no CDR3, stop codons, out-of-frame junctions, or ambiguous translated residues. V3J clonotypes were defined by identical inferred V gene, J gene, and CDR3 amino acid sequence. Percentage overlap between repertoires was calculated by dividing the number of shared unique clonotypes by the size of the smaller repertoire. Repertoire richness was assessed with RTK rarefaction, the Chao1 estimator, and Recon v2.1 estimates of unobserved clonotypes. OLGA was used to compute generation probabilities for all TCRbeta clonotypes that the gDNA method yielded from a handful of donors. TCRdb retrieved this table from immuneACCESS and kept in-frame rearrangements only. Not all clones are present; in checked studies, unresolved V genes account for under half, and no reason is known for the remainder. V, J and clone size are those of that table, while D and trimming were read from the DNA. Across this sample there are some 2,000,000 clones, with about 95% seen only once. The ten top clones hold around 1.1% of the sample.

CD8 naive samples were CD45RO-negative cells positively selected for CCR7, giving a CD45RA+CCR7+ population that excluded TemRA cells. Donors were healthy HIV-negative adults with no recently reported acute infections or vaccinations. Every donor was a Caucasian adult residing in Nashville, Tennessee, USA. Blood was collected by leukapheresis, and PBMCs were isolated by Ficoll-Histopaque density gradient centrifugation and then cryopreserved in liquid nitrogen vapor phase. Analytical flow cytometry was used to check the purity and quantity of every magnetically sorted T cell population. Genomic DNA was isolated from each sorted fraction and quantified by UV absorbance on a Nanodrop 2000c.

The chain uses TRBV19 and TRBJ1-1, with 8 bases matching TRBD1. This sequence originates from a man aged 18-30 years in good health. Source material: naive CD8+ T cells sorted from blood. The meaning of the sample's cell subset or site label: CD45RA+CCR7+. The CDR3 reads CASTPMAGGHTEAFF. The nucleotide sequence is TGTGCCAGTACCCCAATGGCAGGGGGCCACACTGAAGCTTTCTTT.